This record covers a single T cell receptor beta chain. V was clipped by 0 bases and J by 6 bases; unmatched bases: 1. Germline V gives CDR1 SGDLS, CDR2 YYNGEE. The CDR3 consists of 13 residues. Sequencing was performed with immunoSEQ multiplex PCR; in TCRdb, only in-frame clones are kept and a portion is missing. Of about 140,000 clones listed, 90% to 95% are singletons. This sample was taken from a study of T cell responses to AZD1222 COVID-19 vaccine. The J gene is TRBJ2-7, the V gene TRBV9, with 9 positions matching TRBD1. Source: peripheral blood, taken 28 days after the second AZD1222 dose. This clonotype was sampled from an adult who received the AZD1222 COVID-19 vaccine. DNA of the CDR3: TGTGCCAGCAGCGTAGAGACAGGGGGCGAGCAGTACTTC. This sequence encodes CASSVETGGEQYF.